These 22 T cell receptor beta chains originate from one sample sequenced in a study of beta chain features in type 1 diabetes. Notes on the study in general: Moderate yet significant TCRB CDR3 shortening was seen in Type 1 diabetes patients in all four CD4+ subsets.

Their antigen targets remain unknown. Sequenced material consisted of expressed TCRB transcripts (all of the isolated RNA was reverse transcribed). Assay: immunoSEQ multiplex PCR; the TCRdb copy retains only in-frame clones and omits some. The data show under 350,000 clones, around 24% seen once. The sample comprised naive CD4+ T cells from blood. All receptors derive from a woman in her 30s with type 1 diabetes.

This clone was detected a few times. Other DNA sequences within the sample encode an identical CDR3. This CDR3 is CASSTGQGSYEQYF. The CDR3 DNA follows: TGTGCCAGCAGCACGGGACAGGGAAGCTACGAGCAGTACTTC. V usage is TRBV9 and J usage is TRBJ2-7; TRBD1 agrees at 9 bases. This CDR3 spans 14 amino acids. Trimming removed 4 bases from V and 3 bases from J; junction bases left unmatched: 5. The germline gives CDR1 SGDLS, CDR2 YYNGEE.

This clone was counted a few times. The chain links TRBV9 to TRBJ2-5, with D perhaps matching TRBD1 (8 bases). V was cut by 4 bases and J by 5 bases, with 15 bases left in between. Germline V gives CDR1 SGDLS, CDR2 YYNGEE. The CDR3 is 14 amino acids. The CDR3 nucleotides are TGTGCCAGCAGCCCTGGACAGGGAGGGGAGACCCAGTACTTC. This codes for CASSPGQGGETQYF.

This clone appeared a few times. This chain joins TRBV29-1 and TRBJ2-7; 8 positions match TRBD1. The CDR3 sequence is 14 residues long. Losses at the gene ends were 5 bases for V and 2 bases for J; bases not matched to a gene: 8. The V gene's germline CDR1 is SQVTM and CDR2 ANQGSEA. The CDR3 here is CSVFGQGPPYEQYF. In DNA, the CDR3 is TGCAGCGTTTTTGGACAGGGACCCCCCTACGAGCAGTACTTC.

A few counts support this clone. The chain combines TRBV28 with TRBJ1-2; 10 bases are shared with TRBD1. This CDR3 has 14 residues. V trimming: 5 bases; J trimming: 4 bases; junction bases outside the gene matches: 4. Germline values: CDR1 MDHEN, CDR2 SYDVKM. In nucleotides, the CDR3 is TGTGCCAGCAGTACCGGGACAGGGGTCTATGGCTACACCTTC. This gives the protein CASSTGTGVYGYTF.

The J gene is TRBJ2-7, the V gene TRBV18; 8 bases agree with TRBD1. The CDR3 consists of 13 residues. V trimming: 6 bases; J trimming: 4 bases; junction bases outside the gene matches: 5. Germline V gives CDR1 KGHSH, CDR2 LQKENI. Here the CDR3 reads CASSAGQEYEQYF. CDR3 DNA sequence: TGTGCCAGCTCCGCGGGACAGGAATACGAGCAGTACTTC.

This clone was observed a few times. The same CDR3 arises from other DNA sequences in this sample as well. The CDR3 DNA is TGCAGCGTTGTCGCGATGAACACTGAAGCTTTCTTT. The encoded protein is CSVVAMNTEAFF. V usage is TRBV29-1 and J usage is TRBJ1-1; D ambiguous. Germline V CDR1 and CDR2: SQVTM, ANQGSEA. This CDR3 is built from 12 residues. The ends were cut back, 4 bases at V and 0 bases at J, with 6 bases in the middle.

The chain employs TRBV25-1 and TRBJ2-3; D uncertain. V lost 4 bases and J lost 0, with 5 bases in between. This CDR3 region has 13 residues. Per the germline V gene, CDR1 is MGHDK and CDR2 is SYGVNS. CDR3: CASSGYSTDTQYF. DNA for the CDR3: TGTGCCAGCAGTGGCTATAGCACAGATACGCAGTATTTT. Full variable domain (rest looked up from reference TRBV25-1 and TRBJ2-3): EADIYQTPRYLVIGTGKKITLECSQTMGHDKMYWYQQDPGMELHLIHYSYGVNSTEKGDLSSESTVSRIRTEHFPLTLESARPSHTSQYLCASSGYSTDTQYFGPGTRLTVL.

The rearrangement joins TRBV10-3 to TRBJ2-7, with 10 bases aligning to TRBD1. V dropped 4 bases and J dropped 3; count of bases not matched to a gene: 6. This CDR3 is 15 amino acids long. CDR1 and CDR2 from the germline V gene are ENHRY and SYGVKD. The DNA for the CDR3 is TGTGCCATCAGTGTACCGGGACAGGGGATCTACGAGCAGTACTTC. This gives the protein CAISVPGQGIYEQYF.

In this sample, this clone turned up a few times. The CDR3 sequence: CASSQVGAGGNTGELFF. The CDR3 nucleotides read TGCGCCAGCAGCCAAGTTGGAGCGGGAGGCAACACCGGGGAGCTGTTTTTT. The chain has TRBV4-1 and TRBJ2-2, with TRBD2 matching over 9 bases. The V segment lost 1 base and the J segment 2 bases; nucleotides outside the gene matches: 5. The CDR3 consists of 17 residues. CDR1 and CDR2 (germline): MGHRA, YSYEKL.

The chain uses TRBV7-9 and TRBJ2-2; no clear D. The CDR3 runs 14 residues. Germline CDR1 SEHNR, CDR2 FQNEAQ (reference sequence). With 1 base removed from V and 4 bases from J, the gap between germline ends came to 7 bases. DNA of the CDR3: TGTGCCAGCAGCTTAGGGGCTCGCACCGGGGAGCTGTTTTTT. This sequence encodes CASSLGARTGELFF. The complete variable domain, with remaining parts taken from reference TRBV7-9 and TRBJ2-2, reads DTGVSQNPRHKITKRGQNVTFRCDPISEHNRLYWYRQTLGQGPEFLTYFQNEAQLEKSRLLSDRFSAERPKGSFSTLEIQRTEQGDSAMYLCASSLGARTGELFFGEGSRLTVL.

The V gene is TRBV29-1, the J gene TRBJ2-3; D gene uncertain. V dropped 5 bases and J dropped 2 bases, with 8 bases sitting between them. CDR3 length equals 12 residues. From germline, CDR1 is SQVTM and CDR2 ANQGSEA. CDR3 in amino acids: CSVRGFTDTQYF. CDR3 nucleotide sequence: TGCAGCGTTAGAGGTTTCACAGATACGCAGTATTTT.

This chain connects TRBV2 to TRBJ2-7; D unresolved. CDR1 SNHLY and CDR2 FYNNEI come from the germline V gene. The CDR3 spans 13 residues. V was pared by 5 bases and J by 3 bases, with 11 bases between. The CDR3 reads CASSPDTIYEQYF. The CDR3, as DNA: TGTGCCAGCAGTCCTGACACCATCTACGAGCAGTACTTC.

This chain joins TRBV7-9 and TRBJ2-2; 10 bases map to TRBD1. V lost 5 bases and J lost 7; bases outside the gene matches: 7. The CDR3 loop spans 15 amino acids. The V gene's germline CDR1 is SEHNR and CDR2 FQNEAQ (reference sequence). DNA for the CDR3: TGTGCCAGCAGCCGAGCCGGGACAGGGGACGGGGAGCTGTTTTTT. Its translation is CASSRAGTGDGELFF.

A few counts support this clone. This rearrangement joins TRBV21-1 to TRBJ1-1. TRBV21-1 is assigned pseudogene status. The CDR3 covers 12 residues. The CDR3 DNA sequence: TGTGCCAGCAGCAAGGGAGGCGGAGAAGCTTTCTTT. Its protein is CASSKGGGEAFF.

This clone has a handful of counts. The CDR3 loop reads CAVRGSGANVLTF. The CDR3 DNA sequence: TGTGCGGTGAGAGGCTCTGGGGCCAACGTCCTGACTTTC. The genes are TRBV25-1 and TRBJ2-6; D is unclear. The CDR3 extends over 13 amino acids. Germline lookup yields CDR1 MGHDK and CDR2 SYGVNS.

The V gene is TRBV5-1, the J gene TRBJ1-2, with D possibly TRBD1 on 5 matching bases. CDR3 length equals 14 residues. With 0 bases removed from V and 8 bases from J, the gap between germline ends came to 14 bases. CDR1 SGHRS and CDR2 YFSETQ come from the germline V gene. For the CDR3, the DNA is TGCGCCAGCAGCTTGGCCTCGGCAGGGATAGGCTACACCTTC. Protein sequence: CASSLASAGIGYTF.

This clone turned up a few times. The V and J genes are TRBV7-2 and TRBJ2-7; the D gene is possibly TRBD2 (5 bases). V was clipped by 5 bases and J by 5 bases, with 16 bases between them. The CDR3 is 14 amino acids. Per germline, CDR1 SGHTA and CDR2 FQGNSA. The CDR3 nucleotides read TGTGCCAGCAGCCCTCGGGGAACGGGCAACGAGCAGTACTTC. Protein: CASSPRGTGNEQYF.

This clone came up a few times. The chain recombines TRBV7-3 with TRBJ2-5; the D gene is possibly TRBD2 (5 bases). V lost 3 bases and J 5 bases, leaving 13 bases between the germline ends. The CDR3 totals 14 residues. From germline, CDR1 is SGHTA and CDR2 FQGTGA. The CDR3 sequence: CASSFSGLGETQYF. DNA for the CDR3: TGTGCCAGCAGCTTCTCAGGACTTGGGGAGACCCAGTACTTC.

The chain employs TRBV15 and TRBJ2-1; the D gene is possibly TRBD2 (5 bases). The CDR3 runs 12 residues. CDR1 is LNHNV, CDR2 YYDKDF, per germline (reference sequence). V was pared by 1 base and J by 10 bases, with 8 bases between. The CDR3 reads CATSRAGGEQFF. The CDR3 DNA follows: TGTGCCACCAGCAGAGCCGGCGGGGAGCAGTTCTTC.

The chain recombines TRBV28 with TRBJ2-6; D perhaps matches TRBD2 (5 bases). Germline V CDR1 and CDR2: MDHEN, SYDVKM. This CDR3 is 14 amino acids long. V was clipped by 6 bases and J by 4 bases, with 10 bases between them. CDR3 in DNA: TGTGCCAGCAGCTTGCCGGGAGGGGCCAACGTCCTGACTTTC. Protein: CASSLPGGANVLTF.

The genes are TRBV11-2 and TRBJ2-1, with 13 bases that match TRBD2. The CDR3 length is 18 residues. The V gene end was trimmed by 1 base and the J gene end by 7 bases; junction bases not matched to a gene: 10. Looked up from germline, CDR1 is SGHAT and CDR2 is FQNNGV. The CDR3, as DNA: TGTGCCAGCAGCTTAGGGCTCCCCGGGACTAGCGGGAATAATGAGCAGTTCTTC. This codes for CASSLGLPGTSGNNEQFF.

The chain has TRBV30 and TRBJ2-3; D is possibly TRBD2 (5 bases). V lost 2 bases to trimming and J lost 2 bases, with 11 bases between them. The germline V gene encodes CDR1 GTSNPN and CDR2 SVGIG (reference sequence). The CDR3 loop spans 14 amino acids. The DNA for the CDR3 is TGTGCCTGGAGTCCGACTATCCACACAGATACGCAGTATTTT. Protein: CAWSPTIHTDTQYF.